The clone carrying this TCR beta chain was observed at least ten times. The sample originates from a study of T cells in Graves' hyperthyroidism and ophthalmopathy. Germline-derived CDR1 and CDR2 are ENHRY and SYGVKD. V was clipped by 3 bases and J by 0 bases, with 7 bases between them. This CDR3 has 14 amino acids. RNA transcripts were the template for amplifying TCR beta CDR3 regions. The HTBI primer set drove a first-round RT-PCR of the TCR CDR3. One entry per CDR3 protein, called by TCRdb with MiXCR from the multiplex PCR reads. The sample holds 600,000 or so distinct CDR3 sequences, 12% to 15% seen once.

The receptor's source is a woman aged 18-35 years with Graves' ophthalmopathy. Sequencing used blood. This chain connects TRBV10-3 to TRBJ2-3; D uncertain. CDR3 amino acids: CAISETASTDTQYF. The CDR3 DNA reads as TGTGCCATCAGTGAAACAGCTAGCACAGATACGCAGTATTTT.